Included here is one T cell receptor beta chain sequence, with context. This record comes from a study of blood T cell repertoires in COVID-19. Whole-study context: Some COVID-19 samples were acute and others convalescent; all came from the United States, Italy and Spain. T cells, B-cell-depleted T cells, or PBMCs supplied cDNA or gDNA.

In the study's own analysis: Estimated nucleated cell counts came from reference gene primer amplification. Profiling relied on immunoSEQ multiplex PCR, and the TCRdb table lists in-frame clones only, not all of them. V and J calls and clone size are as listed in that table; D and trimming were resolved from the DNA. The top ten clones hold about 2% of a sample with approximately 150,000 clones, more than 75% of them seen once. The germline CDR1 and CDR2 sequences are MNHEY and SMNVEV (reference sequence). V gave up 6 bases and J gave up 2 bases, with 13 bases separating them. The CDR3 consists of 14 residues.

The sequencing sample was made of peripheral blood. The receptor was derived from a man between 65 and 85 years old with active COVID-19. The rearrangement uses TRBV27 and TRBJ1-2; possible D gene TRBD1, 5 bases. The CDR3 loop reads CASSNYRSNYGYTF. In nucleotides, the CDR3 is TGTGCCAGCAGCAACTACAGGTCAAACTATGGCTACACCTTC.